This TCR beta chain was retrieved from a study of blood T cell repertoires in COVID-19. Looking at the study overall: The samples span acute and convalescent COVID-19 from the United States, Italy and Spain.

Recruited during active infection, patients (from Seattle) were subsequently followed longitudinally. Methods used by the authors: Amplifying reference gene primers gave estimates of nucleated cell counts. Only in-frame clones appear in the TCRdb table, and some are missing; sequencing was by immunoSEQ multiplex PCR. The V and J calls and clone size come from that table; D and trimming were worked out from the DNA. The data contain some 300,000 clones, 85% to 90% of them singletons. The junction had 4 bases not matched to a gene; V was cut back by 2 bases and J by 5 bases. CDR3 size: 14 residues. Germline V gene data show CDR1 as SNHLY and CDR2 as FYNNEI.

The sequence was obtained from a woman between 45 and 65 years old with COVID-19, enrolled during active disease. Source material: peripheral blood. This chain connects TRBV2 to TRBJ1-2; TRBD1 matches 8 bases. Written as DNA, the CDR3 is TGTGCCAGCAGTGAACAGGGGGCAGGATATGGCTACACCTTC. It codes for CASSEQGAGYGYTF.